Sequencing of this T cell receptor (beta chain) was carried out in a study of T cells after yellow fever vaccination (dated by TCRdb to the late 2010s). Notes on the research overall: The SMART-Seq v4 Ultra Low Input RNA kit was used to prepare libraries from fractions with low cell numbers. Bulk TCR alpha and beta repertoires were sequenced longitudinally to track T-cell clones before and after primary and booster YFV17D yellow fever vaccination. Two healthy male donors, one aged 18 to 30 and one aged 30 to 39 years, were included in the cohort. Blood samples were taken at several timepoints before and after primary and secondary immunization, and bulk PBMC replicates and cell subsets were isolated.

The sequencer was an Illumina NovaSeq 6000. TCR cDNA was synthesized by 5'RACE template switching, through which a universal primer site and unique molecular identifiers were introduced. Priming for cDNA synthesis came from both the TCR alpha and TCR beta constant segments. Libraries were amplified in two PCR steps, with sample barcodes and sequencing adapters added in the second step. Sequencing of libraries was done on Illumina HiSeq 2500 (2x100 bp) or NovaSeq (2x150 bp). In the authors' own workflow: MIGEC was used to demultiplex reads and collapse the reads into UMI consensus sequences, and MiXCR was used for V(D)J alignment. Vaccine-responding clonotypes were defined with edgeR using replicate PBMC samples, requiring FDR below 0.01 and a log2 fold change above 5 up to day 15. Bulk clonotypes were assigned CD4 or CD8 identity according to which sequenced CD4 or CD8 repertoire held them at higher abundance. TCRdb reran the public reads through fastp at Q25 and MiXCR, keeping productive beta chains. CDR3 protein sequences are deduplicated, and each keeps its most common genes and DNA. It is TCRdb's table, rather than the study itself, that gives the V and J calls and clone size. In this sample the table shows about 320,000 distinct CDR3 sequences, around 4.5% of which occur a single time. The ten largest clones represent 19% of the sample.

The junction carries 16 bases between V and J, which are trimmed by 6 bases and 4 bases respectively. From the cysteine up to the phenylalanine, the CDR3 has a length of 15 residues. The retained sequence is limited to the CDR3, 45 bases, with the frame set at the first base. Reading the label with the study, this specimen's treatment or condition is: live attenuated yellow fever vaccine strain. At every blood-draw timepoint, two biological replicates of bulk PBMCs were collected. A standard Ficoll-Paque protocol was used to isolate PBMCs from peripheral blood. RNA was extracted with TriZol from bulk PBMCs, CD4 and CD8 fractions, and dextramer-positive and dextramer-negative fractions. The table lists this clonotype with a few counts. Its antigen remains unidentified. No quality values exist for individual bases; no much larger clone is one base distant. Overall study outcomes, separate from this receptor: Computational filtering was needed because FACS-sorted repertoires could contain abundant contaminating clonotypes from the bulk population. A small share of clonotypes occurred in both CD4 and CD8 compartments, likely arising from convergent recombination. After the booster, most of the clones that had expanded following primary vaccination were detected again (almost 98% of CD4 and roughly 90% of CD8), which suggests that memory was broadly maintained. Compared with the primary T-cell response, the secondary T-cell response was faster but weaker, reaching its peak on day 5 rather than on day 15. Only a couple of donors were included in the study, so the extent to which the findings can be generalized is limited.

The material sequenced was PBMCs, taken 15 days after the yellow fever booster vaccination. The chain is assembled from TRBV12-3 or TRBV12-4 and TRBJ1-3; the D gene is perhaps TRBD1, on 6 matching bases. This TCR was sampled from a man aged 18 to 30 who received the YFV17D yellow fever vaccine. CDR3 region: CASRAETGAGNTIYF. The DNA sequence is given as TGTGCCAGCAGAGCTGAGACAGGAGCCGGAAACACCATATATTTT.